This is a list of T cell receptor beta chains from one sample in a study of PD-L1 blockade in urothelial cancer. Clones were sequenced by immunoSEQ multiplex PCR, and TCRdb holds only the in-frame ones, with some missing. The data show tens of thousands of clones, with 65% to 90% seen just once and 6.8% held by the top ten. The specimen comprised PBMCs, sampled around atezolizumab (anti-PD-L1) treatment. The receptors stem from a man aged 55 to 70 with urothelial cancer. Each CDR3 is given with its conserved first and last residue. The order of the fields is V gene, D gene, clone size, J gene, CDR3 protein, CDR3 DNA. D genes are given only for firm matches. Size values are once, few and many counts, or a class for expanded clones, and some rows have none.

TRBV7-9,.,.,TRBJ2-5,CASEGLAETQYF,TGTGCCAGCGAGGGGCTAGCGGAGACCCAGTACTTC
TRBV19,TRBD1,once,TRBJ2-3,CASSIWDSVEADTQYF,TGTGCCAGTAGTATATGGGACAGCGTTGAGGCGGATACGCAGTATTTT
TRBV19,.,.,TRBJ1-2,CASSPGLRENYGYTF,TGTGCCAGTAGTCCGGGACTCCGGGAGAACTATGGCTACACCTTC
TRBV14,TRBD2,.,TRBJ2-7,CASSQGLLAAYEQYF,TGTGCCAGCAGCCAAGGTTTGCTAGCGGCCTACGAGCAGTACTTC
TRBV5-6,.,.,TRBJ1-5,CASSSPYQPQHF,TGTGCCAGCAGCTCCCCCTATCAGCCCCAGCATTTT
TRBV5-1,TRBD1,.,TRBJ2-6,CASSLGQGSPGANVLTF,TGCGCCAGCAGCTTGGGACAGGGTTCCCCTGGGGCCAACGTCCTGACTTTC
TRBV28,.,.,TRBJ2-1,CASSPQGLGSYNEQFF,TGTGCCAGCAGTCCACAGGGATTAGGTTCCTACAATGAGCAGTTCTTC
TRBV2,TRBD1,once,TRBJ1-1,CASTGQGGNTEAFF,TGTGCCAGCACAGGACAGGGGGGGAACACTGAAGCTTTCTTT
TRBV11-3,.,.,TRBJ1-1,CASSPGGARTEAFF,TGTGCCAGCAGCCCCGGGGGGGCAAGAACTGAAGCTTTCTTT
TRBV28,TRBD2,.,TRBJ2-7,CASSSSILGRGGALYEQYF,TGTGCCAGCAGTTCCTCAATTTTAGGTCGCGGGGGGGCCCTCTACGAGCAGTACTTC
TRBV5-1,.,.,TRBJ1-5,CASSVQGWGNQPQHF,TGCGCCAGCAGCGTTCAGGGTTGGGGCAATCAGCCCCAGCATTTT
TRBV18,TRBD1,.,TRBJ2-7,CASSQDTGQGAYEQYF,TGTGCCAGCTCACAAGATACGGGACAGGGGGCCTACGAGCAGTACTTC
TRBV7-9,.,medium-sized,TRBJ2-3,CASSPRGPDTQYF,TGTGCCAGCAGCCCCAGGGGCCCAGATACGCAGTATTTT
TRBV5-1,TRBD2,few,TRBJ2-3,CASSTSDSTDTQYF,TGCGCCAGCAGTACTAGCGACAGCACAGATACGCAGTATTTT
TRBV14,TRBD1,few,TRBJ1-6,CASSKTGGGRNSPLHF,TGTGCCAGCAGCAAAACAGGGGGGGGGCGGAATTCACCCCTCCACTTT
TRBV6-5,TRBD1,.,TRBJ2-7,CASSRQGPYEQYF,TGTGCCAGCAGTCGACAGGGGCCCTACGAGCAGTACTTC
TRBV25-1,.,.,TRBJ2-1,CASSDSLASEQFF,TGTGCCAGCAGTGACAGTCTAGCGAGTGAGCAGTTCTTC
TRBV6-5,.,.,TRBJ2-1,CASSYSSGDGEQFF,TGTGCCAGCAGTTACTCTTCGGGGGACGGTGAGCAGTTCTTC
TRBV6-5,.,.,TRBJ2-1,CASLSLAKGNEQFF,TGTGCCAGCCTATCACTAGCAAAGGGCAATGAGCAGTTCTTC
TRBV27,.,once,TRBJ1-2,CASSLSRTGGSNYGYTF,TGTGCCAGCAGTTTATCTAGGACCGGGGGTAGTAACTATGGCTACACCTTC
TRBV19,TRBD1,.,TRBJ2-7,CASSFGQGATYEQYF,TGTGCCAGTAGTTTTGGACAGGGGGCGACCTACGAGCAGTACTTC
TRBV19,TRBD1,.,TRBJ1-5,CASRGTGRVGQPQHF,TGTGCCAGTAGGGGGACAGGGCGAGTAGGGCAGCCCCAGCATTTT